This passage covers 7 T cell receptor beta chains from one sample sequenced in a study of CD8 T cells in ankylosing spondylitis. TCRdb fed the 5' RACE reads into MiXCR, producing one record per CDR3 protein. The repertoire consists of a few hundred thousand distinct CDR3 sequences, with approximately 11% occurring once and the leading ten covering under 7.5%. For these TCRs, the target antigens are not known. Overall study findings and caveats: Characteristic, it appeared, of ankylosing spondylitis blood was a TCR beta motif of several highly homologous variants.

Sequencing was performed on blood, either unsorted or a sorted T cell fraction (not recorded which). The receptors shown here come from a male donor with ankylosing spondylitis.

The chain carries TRBV9 and TRBJ2-7; D unresolved. The CDR3 is made up of 13 amino acids. Trimming stripped 3 bases from V and 2 bases from J, with 9 bases between. Germline-derived CDR1 and CDR2 are SGDLS and YYNGEE. CDR3 DNA: TGTGCCAGCAGCGGGACGCACCCCTACGAGCAGTACTTC. Translation gives CASSGTHPYEQYF.

CDR3 residues: CASSSQAGGRGSYNEQFF. CDR3 nucleotide sequence: TGCGCCAGCAGCAGCCAAGCGGGAGGGAGGGGCTCCTACAATGAGCAGTTCTTC. The V gene is TRBV5-1, the J gene TRBJ2-1; 10 bases line up with TRBD2. The CDR3 is made up of 18 amino acids. The J segment lost 0 bases and the V segment lost 4 bases, leaving 10 bases of the junction unmatched. Germline V gene lookup returns CDR1 SGHRS and CDR2 YFSETQ.

Many counts were recorded for this clonotype. This chain uses TRBV10-3 with TRBJ1-5; 7 nucleotides line up with TRBD1. V was pared by 5 bases and J by 0 bases, with 7 bases of the junction left unmatched. Germline CDR1 ENHRY, CDR2 SYGVKD. The CDR3 is made up of 16 amino acids. The CDR3 reads CAISRDREYSNQPQHF. The CDR3 nucleotides read TGTGCCATCAGTCGGGACAGAGAATATAGCAATCAGCCCCAGCATTTT.

This rearrangement joins TRBV6-8 to TRBJ2-6; D is perhaps TRBD1 (5 bases). Trimming removed 11 bases at V and 4 bases at J, with 18 bases between. This CDR3 region has 15 residues. Germline CDR1 MNHGY, CDR2 SAAAGT. The CDR3 DNA reads as TGTGCCCTAGATAGGGGTAACCAGGGGGCCAACGTCCTGACTTTC. Translating it yields CALDRGNQGANVLTF.

The chain has TRBV7-8 and TRBJ2-4, with TRBD2 matching over 7 bases. The germline gives CDR1 SGHVS, CDR2 FQNEAQ. This CDR3 spans 15 amino acids. The trim removed 2 bases at V and 5 bases at J, leaving 6 bases unmatched. This CDR3 reads CASSLSGRAENIQYF. The CDR3 DNA is TGTGCCAGCAGCTTAAGTGGGAGGGCCGAAAACATTCAGTACTTC.

This clonotype has more than one count but fewer than ten. The chain joins TRBV6-6 to TRBJ2-7, with TRBD2 as a possible D gene (5 bases). V was clipped by 11 bases and J by 2 bases, with 16 bases between them. CDR1 is MNHNY, CDR2 SVGAGI, per germline (reference sequence). CDR3 length: 13 residues. The CDR3 region has the DNA TGTGCCTCCGGAGCGGTTCCCGCCTACGAGCAGTACTTC. Translation gives CASGAVPAYEQYF.

This clonotype came up a few times. The chain couples TRBV20-1 to TRBJ2-2, with D perhaps TRBD1 (5 bases). The V end was cut by 0 bases, the J end by 0 bases, with 11 bases between. The CDR3 is 16 residues long. Germline loops: CDR1 DFQATT, CDR2 SNEGSKA (reference sequence). CDR3 nucleotides: TGCAGTGCTAGAGACAGGGAAGTAGCGAACACCGGGGAGCTGTTTTTT. The encoded protein is CSARDREVANTGELFF.